This is a list of T cell receptor beta chains from one sample in a study of blood T cell repertoires in COVID-19. Data came from immunoSEQ multiplex PCR; TCRdb stores just in-frame clones and leaves some out. The table includes approximately 170,000 clones, over 75% detected once. Material: peripheral blood. Receptors originate from a man between 60 and 70 years old with active or convalescent COVID-19. Each CDR3 is given with its conserved first and last residue. The order of the fields is J gene, D gene, clone size, V gene, CDR3 DNA, CDR3 protein. A D gene is named only where the DNA matches it firmly. For some rows the clone size is stated as once, few or many, or as a class when expanded; others skip it.

J gene: TRBJ2-1
D gene: NA
clone size: NA
V gene: TRBV7-2
CDR3 DNA: TGTGCCAGCAGCATATTTGGCGGATCCTCGCACAATGAGCAGTTCTTC
CDR3 protein: CASSIFGGSSHNEQFF

J gene: TRBJ1-2
D gene: NA
clone size: NA
V gene: TRBV7-2
CDR3 DNA: TGTGCCAGCAGCACCCAACAGGGAGATGGCTACACCTTC
CDR3 protein: CASSTQQGDGYTF

J gene: TRBJ2-1
D gene: NA
clone size: NA
V gene: TRBV5-1
CDR3 DNA: TGCGCCAGCAGCTTGGCGTCTAGAGGTAGCGATGAGCAGTTCTTC
CDR3 protein: CASSLASRGSDEQFF

J gene: TRBJ1-4
D gene: TRBD1
clone size: NA
V gene: TRBV5-1
CDR3 DNA: TGCGCCAGCAGCACCGGACAGGGGAGTGAAAAACTGTTTTTT
CDR3 protein: CASSTGQGSEKLFF

J gene: TRBJ1-1
D gene: NA
clone size: NA
V gene: TRBV6-5
CDR3 DNA: TGTGCCAGCAGTTACTCGATGATCTCGGGACTGGAGCTTTTCTTT
CDR3 protein: CASSYSMISGLELFF

J gene: TRBJ1-5
D gene: NA
clone size: NA
V gene: TRBV12-3/TRBV12-4
CDR3 DNA: TGTGCCAGCAGTTTAGGTAGTCAGCCCCAGCATTTT
CDR3 protein: CASSLGSQPQHF

J gene: TRBJ2-7
D gene: TRBD1
clone size: few
V gene: TRBV28
CDR3 DNA: TGTGCCAGCAGTTCCCCCTCGACAGGGGGCCTTAACTACGAGCAGTACTTC
CDR3 protein: CASSSPSTGGLNYEQYF

J gene: TRBJ1-2
D gene: TRBD1
clone size: NA
V gene: TRBV19
CDR3 DNA: TGTGCCAGTAGTACCGGGACAGAATATGGCTACACCTTC
CDR3 protein: CASSTGTEYGYTF

J gene: TRBJ1-5
D gene: NA
clone size: NA
V gene: TRBV5-1
CDR3 DNA: TGCGCCAGCAGCTCTTCCGGGGGGATGAATCAGCCCCAGCATTTT
CDR3 protein: CASSSSGGMNQPQHF

J gene: TRBJ2-7
D gene: TRBD2
clone size: NA
V gene: TRBV10-3
CDR3 DNA: TGTGCCATCAGTGTCTTACCCGGGACTAGCGGGAGGGTCTACGAGCAGTACTTC
CDR3 protein: CAISVLPGTSGRVYEQYF

J gene: TRBJ1-1
D gene: NA
clone size: few
V gene: TRBV4-1
CDR3 DNA: TGCGCCAGCAGCCAAGCCTCAGGGCGGAGAAGGACTGAAGCTTTCTTT
CDR3 protein: CASSQASGRRRTEAFF

J gene: TRBJ2-3
D gene: TRBD2
clone size: NA
V gene: TRBV5-6
CDR3 DNA: TGTGCCAGCAGAAAGGGACTATCCTCAGATACGCAGTATTTT
CDR3 protein: CASRKGLSSDTQYF

J gene: TRBJ1-4
D gene: NA
clone size: NA
V gene: TRBV5-1
CDR3 DNA: TGCGCCAGCAGGGAGGGGACCGCCAATAATGAAAAACTGTTTTTT
CDR3 protein: CASREGTANNEKLFF

J gene: TRBJ2-7
D gene: TRBD2
clone size: few
V gene: TRBV5-1
CDR3 DNA: TGCGCCAGCAGCCCCTCCCTAGCGGAAACCTACGAGCAGTACTTC
CDR3 protein: CASSPSLAETYEQYF

J gene: TRBJ2-7
D gene: TRBD1
clone size: NA
V gene: TRBV19
CDR3 DNA: TGTGCCAGTAGTATCAAGCGGGACAGGGCCGAGCAGTACTTC
CDR3 protein: CASSIKRDRAEQYF

J gene: TRBJ2-7
D gene: TRBD2
clone size: once
V gene: TRBV28
CDR3 DNA: TGTGCCAGCAACTTGGGGGGAGGGAACCCCTACGAGCAGTACTTC
CDR3 protein: CASNLGGGNPYEQYF

J gene: TRBJ2-3
D gene: NA
clone size: NA
V gene: TRBV2
CDR3 DNA: TGTGCCAGCAATCTGGCCGCTAGCACAGATACGCAGTATTTT
CDR3 protein: CASNLAASTDTQYF

J gene: TRBJ2-4
D gene: TRBD1
clone size: NA
V gene: TRBV15
CDR3 DNA: TGTGCCACCAGCAGAGATCGGGACAGCCAGGTGGCCAAAAACATTCAGTACTTC
CDR3 protein: CATSRDRDSQVAKNIQYF

J gene: TRBJ1-1
D gene: TRBD1
clone size: NA
V gene: TRBV19
CDR3 DNA: TGTGCCAGTAGCCGGGGACAGGGGGCCGGTGAAGCTTTCTTT
CDR3 protein: CASSRGQGAGEAFF

J gene: TRBJ1-1
D gene: NA
clone size: NA
V gene: TRBV3-1/TRBV3-2
CDR3 DNA: TGTGCCAGCAGCCAAAGAGGCACGAACACTGAAGCTTTCTTT
CDR3 protein: CASSQRGTNTEAFF

J gene: TRBJ1-1
D gene: TRBD1
clone size: NA
V gene: TRBV7-2
CDR3 DNA: TGTGCCAGCAGCTCACAACAGGGGGCGTGGACTGAAGCTTTCTTT
CDR3 protein: CASSSQQGAWTEAFF

J gene: TRBJ2-1
D gene: TRBD2
clone size: few
V gene: TRBV7-6
CDR3 DNA: TGTGCCAGCAGCTTAGCGGGGACTAGCGGTTACAATGAGCAGTTCTTC
CDR3 protein: CASSLAGTSGYNEQFF

J gene: TRBJ2-7
D gene: TRBD1
clone size: NA
V gene: TRBV6-4
CDR3 DNA: TGTGCCAGCAGTGACTCGAGTCTACAGGGGTTAAGGGGCTTC
CDR3 protein: CASSDSSLQGLRGF

J gene: TRBJ2-7
D gene: TRBD1
clone size: NA
V gene: TRBV11-2
CDR3 DNA: TGTGCCAGCAGAAACAGGGGCGGCCACGAGCAGTACTTC
CDR3 protein: CASRNRGGHEQYF

J gene: TRBJ1-5
D gene: TRBD1
clone size: NA
V gene: TRBV23-1
CDR3 DNA: TGCGCCAGCAGTTACCCAACGAGGGGGCGGTTAGATCAGCCCCAGCATTTT
CDR3 protein: CASSYPTRGRLDQPQHF

J gene: TRBJ2-5
D gene: TRBD2
clone size: NA
V gene: TRBV5-5
CDR3 DNA: TGTGCCAGCAGCTTTTCGGCTAGCGGACAAGAGACCCAGTACTTC
CDR3 protein: CASSFSASGQETQYF

J gene: TRBJ2-3
D gene: TRBD1
clone size: NA
V gene: TRBV19
CDR3 DNA: TGTGCCAGTAGCGAGGGGGCGAGCACAGATACGCAGTATTTT
CDR3 protein: CASSEGASTDTQYF

J gene: TRBJ2-1
D gene: TRBD2
clone size: NA
V gene: TRBV9
CDR3 DNA: TGTGCCAGCAGCCTCGGACTAGCGGGAGTCAATGAGCAGTTCTTC
CDR3 protein: CASSLGLAGVNEQFF

J gene: TRBJ1-2
D gene: NA
clone size: NA
V gene: TRBV2
CDR3 DNA: TGTGCCAGCAGCCGGGATCTCAACTATGGCTACACCTTC
CDR3 protein: CASSRDLNYGYTF

J gene: TRBJ1-1
D gene: NA
clone size: medium-sized
V gene: TRBV4-2
CDR3 DNA: TGTGCCAGCAGCCCGGAGGGGTGGGGAGAAACTGAAGCTTTCTTT
CDR3 protein: CASSPEGWGETEAFF

J gene: TRBJ2-1
D gene: TRBD1
clone size: NA
V gene: TRBV7-3
CDR3 DNA: TGTGCCAGCAGCTTACAGACAGGGGATCAGTTCTTC
CDR3 protein: CASSLQTGDQFF

J gene: TRBJ2-3
D gene: TRBD2
clone size: NA
V gene: TRBV6-2/TRBV6-3
CDR3 DNA: TGTGCCAGCAGTTCACTAGCGGGAGTGGACGATACGCAGTATTTT
CDR3 protein: CASSSLAGVDDTQYF

J gene: TRBJ1-6
D gene: NA
clone size: NA
V gene: TRBV12-3/TRBV12-4
CDR3 DNA: TGTGCCAGCAGCCCCGGGGGGCCTTCACCCCTCCACTTT
CDR3 protein: CASSPGGPSPLHF

J gene: TRBJ2-1
D gene: TRBD2
clone size: NA
V gene: TRBV25-1
CDR3 DNA: TGTGCCAGCAGGGGAGCGGGGAACCACAATGAGCAGTTCTTC
CDR3 protein: CASRGAGNHNEQFF

J gene: TRBJ2-7
D gene: NA
clone size: NA
V gene: TRBV5-8
CDR3 DNA: TGTGCCAGCAGCACGGAACAGGGTCGGCAGTACTTC
CDR3 protein: CASSTEQGRQYF

J gene: TRBJ1-1
D gene: TRBD1
clone size: NA
V gene: TRBV7-9
CDR3 DNA: TGTGCCAGCAGCCCAAAGGGGGCGGATGGTGAAGCTTTCTTT
CDR3 protein: CASSPKGADGEAFF

J gene: TRBJ1-5
D gene: TRBD1
clone size: NA
V gene: TRBV5-8
CDR3 DNA: TGTGCCAGCAGCTTGGGGACAGGGCCCAATCAGCCCCAGCATTTT
CDR3 protein: CASSLGTGPNQPQHF

J gene: TRBJ1-2
D gene: NA
clone size: once
V gene: TRBV7-2
CDR3 DNA: TGTGCCAGCCGCAGAGGGCTAGCTAACTATGGCTACACCTTC
CDR3 protein: CASRRGLANYGYTF